The 20 T cell receptor beta chains listed next were all sequenced from one sample in a study of Graves' ophthalmopathy and Graves' hyperthyroidism. RNA transcripts were the source from which TCR beta CDR3 regions were amplified. The authors performed first-round RT-PCR with HTBI primers and then a second-round multiplex PCR. TCRdb itself ran the multiplex PCR reads through MiXCR, one entry per CDR3 protein. In the table there are about 600,000 distinct CDR3 sequences, just under 40% of which are singletons. The sequenced sample was peripheral blood or thyroid tissue (not recorded which). These receptors all come from an adult man with Graves' hyperthyroidism.

In regard to this clonotype: Here the CDR3 omits its conserved ending phenylalanine or tryptophan, so a read error is the likely source. The limits of the CDR3 on the DNA are not certain, so only TCRdb's listed CDR3 is given. V usage is TRBV7-2 and J usage is TRBJ2-7; the table's D gene call, TRBD1, was not cross checked with the DNA. The CDR3 numbers 8 amino acids, ends counted. Germline V gene lookup returns CDR1 SGHTA and CDR2 FQGNSA. CDR3 in amino acids: CASSLGDR.

In its sample, this clonotype was seen many times. This chain connects TRBV7-6 to TRBJ2-5, with 8 positions matching TRBD1. There are 16 residues in the CDR3. CDR1 and CDR2 (germline): SGHVS, FNYEAQ. V lost 1 base and J lost 5; bases outside the gene matches: 9. DNA of the CDR3: TGTGCCAGCAGCTTAGGCAGGGGGCGCGGGTTGGAGACCCAGTACTTC. It specifies CASSLGRGRGLETQYF.

This clonotype has at least ten counts. The chain has TRBV19 and TRBJ2-2; TRBD1 aligns across 9 bases. This CDR3 comprises 14 residues. From germline, CDR1 is LNHDA and CDR2 SQIVND (reference sequence). The J segment lost 4 bases and the V segment lost 8 bases, leaving 5 bases of the junction unmatched. The CDR3 coding sequence is TGTGCCAGTGGTACAGGGGGCCTCACCGGGGAGCTGTTTTTT. Encoded protein: CASGTGGLTGELFF.

This clonotype was picked up a small number of times. The rearrangement links TRBV20-1 to TRBJ2-3, with TRBD2 matching over 10 bases. Germline CDR1 reads DFQATT; CDR2 reads SNEGSKA (reference sequence). With V trimmed by 7 bases and J by 1 base, 5 bases remained unmatched. This CDR3 is 14 amino acids long. CDR3 in DNA: TGCAGTGTTTTAGCGGGGGGTCGCACAGATACGCAGTATTTT. Its protein is CSVLAGGRTDTQYF.

The chain couples TRBV19 to TRBJ1-6; 12 bases are a match to TRBD1. The germline gives CDR1 LNHDA, CDR2 SQIVND (reference sequence). V lost 0 bases to trimming and J lost 12 bases; unmatched junction nucleotides: 6. The CDR3 has 16 amino acids. CDR3 in amino acids: CASSIDRDRGRLPLHF. The CDR3 region has the DNA TGTGCCAGTAGTATAGATCGGGACAGGGGGCGCCTACCCCTCCACTTT.

Ten or more counts support this clonotype. This rearrangement joins TRBV7-2 to TRBJ2-5, with 7 bases that match TRBD2. Germline CDR1 reads SGHTA; CDR2 reads FQGNSA. The CDR3 length is 17 residues. Unmatched junction bases numbered 16, after V lost 5 bases and J lost 4 bases. The CDR3 DNA follows: TGTGCCAGCAGCGTAGGTGTGCGGGAGCCTTTCTTAGAGACCCAGTACTTC. Translation: CASSVGVREPFLETQYF.

This rearrangement joins TRBV25-1 to TRBJ2-1; a weak D match, TRBD1 (6 bases). This CDR3 has 16 residues. The V gene's germline CDR1 is MGHDK and CDR2 SYGVNS. V lost 5 bases and J lost 9, with 23 bases in between. Here the CDR3 DNA reads TGTGCCAGCAGTAAAGGGGGTTTAGCGAGGCAGGCTGAGCAGTTCTTC. Translated, it gives CASSKGGLARQAEQFF.

The sample holds many counts of this clonotype. The rearrangement links TRBV9 to TRBJ1-2; perhaps TRBD1 as D (6 bases). V was cut by 0 bases and J by 0 bases, with 9 bases left in between. CDR1 and CDR2 (germline): SGDLS, YYNGEE. The length of the CDR3 is 15 residues. CDR3 region: CASSVGTGTNYGYTF. In DNA, the CDR3 is TGTGCCAGCAGCGTAGGAACAGGGACTAACTATGGCTACACCTTC.

As to this clonotype: An end of the junction does not agree with germline; a read error may underlie this. The chain uses TRBV19 and TRBJ1-1; unclear D gene. The germline CDR1 and CDR2 sequences are LNHDA and SQIVND (reference sequence). CDR3 length: 15 amino acids. The CDR3 spells CASSIDPGLNTGAFF. The DNA of the CDR3 is TGTGCCAGTAGTATAGACCCAGGATTGAACACTGGAGCTTTCTTT.

This chain uses TRBV6-5 with TRBJ1-1, with a possible D match to TRBD1 (5 bases). The CDR3 covers 14 residues. Trimming left V 1 base short and J 6 bases short, with 12 bases between. The germline V gene encodes CDR1 MNHEY and CDR2 SVGAGI. This chain's CDR3 is CASSYLSGRPEAFF. As DNA, the CDR3 is TGTGCCAGCAGTTACTTATCGGGGCGGCCTGAAGCTTTCTTT.

V gene TRBV20-1 combines with J gene TRBJ2-5; D is possibly TRBD1 or TRBD2 (7 bases each). CDR3 length: 15 amino acids. CDR1 DFQATT and CDR2 SNEGSKA come from the germline V gene (reference sequence). Trimming took off 3 bases at V and 5 bases at J, with 19 bases between the two ends. The CDR3: CSASRDTRGGETQYF. The CDR3 bases are TGCAGTGCTAGCCGGGACACCAGGGGGGGGGAGACCCAGTACTTC.

Turning to this clonotype: This may arise from a read error, as a much more abundant clone is one base away. The gene calls are TRBV2 and TRBJ1-6, with a weak D call TRBD1 (5 bases). Looked up from germline, CDR1 is SNHLY and CDR2 is FYNNEI. The CDR3 is 16 residues long. The CDR3 DNA is TGTGCCGGCAGTGGGCGACAGAGCTCCTATAATTCACCCCTCCACTTT. This encodes CAGSGRQSSYNSPLHF.

This clonotype was seen repeatedly, ten times or more. The chain employs TRBV20-1 and TRBJ1-5, with a weak D call TRBD1 (5 bases). V was trimmed by 6 bases and J by 3 bases, leaving 12 bases between them. The CDR3 covers 13 residues. Germline loops: CDR1 DFQATT, CDR2 SNEGSKA (reference sequence). The CDR3 nucleotides are TGCAGTGCCCTTAGACAGATCAATCAGCCCCAGCATTTT. Its translation: CSALRQINQPQHF.

CDR3 protein: CASSVELAGGGYTF. In DNA, the CDR3 is TGTGCCAGCAGCGTAGAACTAGCGGGAGGTGGCTACACCTTC. The chain recombines TRBV9 with TRBJ1-2; D remains ambiguous. Germline V gene lookup returns CDR1 SGDLS and CDR2 YYNGEE. Trimming took 0 bases from V and 7 from J, leaving 13 bases between them. The CDR3 is 14 residues long.

This chain uses TRBV19 with TRBJ1-1; D is perhaps TRBD1 (6 bases). V was cut by 9 bases and J by 5 bases, with 19 bases left in between. From germline, CDR1 is LNHDA and CDR2 SQIVND (reference sequence). This CDR3 spans 14 amino acids. As DNA, the CDR3 is TGTGCCAGCCGAGGAGGAACAGGGCGAACTGAAGCTTTCTTT. This translates into CASRGGTGRTEAFF.

The gene calls are TRBV11-2 and TRBJ2-5, with D possibly being TRBD1 (8 bases). V gave up 6 bases and J gave up 5 bases, with 16 bases separating them. Germline CDR1 and CDR2: SGHAT and FQNNGV. This CDR3 comprises 14 residues. CDR3 in amino acids: CASSSQGGQETQYF. The DNA of the CDR3 is TGTGCCAGCAGTTCACAGGGGGGGCAGGAGACCCAGTACTTC.

This clonotype was detected ten times or more. The V gene is TRBV19, the J gene TRBJ1-2, with TRBD1 identical over 9 bases. Germline V lookup: CDR1 LNHDA, CDR2 SQIVND (reference sequence). The CDR3 has 15 residues. The V segment lost 10 bases and the J segment 3 bases; nucleotides outside the gene matches: 12. This CDR3 is CATRHRGPKDYGYTF. The CDR3 bases are TGTGCCACCCGACACAGGGGGCCAAAAGACTATGGCTACACCTTC.

Many counts were recorded for this clonotype. The chain employs TRBV29-1 and TRBJ1-1; a possible D gene is TRBD1 (5 bases). The CDR3 has 12 residues. V was pared by 4 bases and J by 10 bases, with 16 bases between. Germline V gene sequence: CDR1 SQVTM, CDR2 ANQGSEA. The CDR3 sequence: CSVGSGQGGAFF. In DNA form, the CDR3 reads TGCAGCGTTGGATCGGGGCAGGGAGGAGCTTTCTTT.

The chain joins TRBV20-1 to TRBJ1-4; D unclear. CDR1 is DFQATT and CDR2 is SNEGSKA in the germline V gene (reference sequence). The CDR3 is 14 amino acids. The germline V and J ends were trimmed by 0 bases and 5 bases, with 10 bases remaining between them. This chain's CDR3 is CSARDNWYNEKLFF. The CDR3 DNA follows: TGCAGTGCTAGAGATAATTGGTACAATGAAAAACTGTTTTTT.

This clonotype came up many times. V and J are TRBV5-5 and TRBJ2-7, with unresolved D. V lost 0 bases and J 3 bases, leaving 10 bases between the germline ends. The CDR3 is 14 amino acids. CDR1 and CDR2 (germline): SGHKS, YYEKEE (reference sequence). The CDR3 protein is CASSLEGIFYEQYF. CDR3 nucleotide sequence: TGTGCCAGCAGCTTGGAAGGGATATTCTACGAGCAGTACTTC.